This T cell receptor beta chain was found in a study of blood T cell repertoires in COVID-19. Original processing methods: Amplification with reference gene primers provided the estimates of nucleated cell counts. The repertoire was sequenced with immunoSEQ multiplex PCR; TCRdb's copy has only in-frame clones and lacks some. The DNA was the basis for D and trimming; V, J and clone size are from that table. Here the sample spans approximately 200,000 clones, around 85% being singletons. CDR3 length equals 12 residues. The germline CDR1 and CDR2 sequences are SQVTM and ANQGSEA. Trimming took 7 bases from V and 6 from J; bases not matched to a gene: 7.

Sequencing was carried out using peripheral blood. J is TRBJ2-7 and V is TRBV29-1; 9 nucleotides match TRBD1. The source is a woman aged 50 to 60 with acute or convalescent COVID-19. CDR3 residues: CSARDRAIEQYF. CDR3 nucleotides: TGCAGCGCCAGGGACAGGGCGATCGAGCAGTACTTC.